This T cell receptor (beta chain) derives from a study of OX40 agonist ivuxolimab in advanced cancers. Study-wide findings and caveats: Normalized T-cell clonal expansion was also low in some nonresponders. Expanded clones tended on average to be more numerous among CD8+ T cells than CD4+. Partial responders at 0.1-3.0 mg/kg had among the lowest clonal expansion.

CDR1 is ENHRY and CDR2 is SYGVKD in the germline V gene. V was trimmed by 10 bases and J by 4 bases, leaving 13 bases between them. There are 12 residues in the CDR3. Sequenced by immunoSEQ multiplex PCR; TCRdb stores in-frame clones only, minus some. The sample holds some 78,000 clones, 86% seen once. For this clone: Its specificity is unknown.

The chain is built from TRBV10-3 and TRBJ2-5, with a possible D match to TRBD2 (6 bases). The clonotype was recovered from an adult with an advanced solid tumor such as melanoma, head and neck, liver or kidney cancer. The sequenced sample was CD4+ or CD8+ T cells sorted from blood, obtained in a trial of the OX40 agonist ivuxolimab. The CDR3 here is CASVGGGETQYF. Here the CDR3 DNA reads TGTGCCAGTGTGGGGGGAGGAGAGACCCAGTACTTC.